This TCR beta chain was observed in a study of shared clonotypes between healthy human individuals. Study information: Donor ages ranged 18 to 49 years: two women, a few men.

CDR1 and CDR2 from the germline V gene are MDHEN and SYDVKM. The V gene lost 5 bases and the J gene lost 2 bases, with 7 bases spanning the gap. The CDR3 is 12 residues long. CD45RO negativity and positive selection for CCR7 defined naive CD8 cells, a population that excluded terminally differentiated effector memory CD45RA+ cells. Produced via immunoSEQ multiplex PCR; TCRdb's table is partial and in-frame only. The sample lists about 870,000 clones; nearly 95% were seen once. The clonotype was recovered from a man younger than 40 in good health. Sequencing input: naive CD8+ T cells sorted from blood. This chain connects TRBV28 to TRBJ2-7; D is ambiguous. CDR3 DNA: TGTGCCAGCAGTCGAACAGCCTACGAGCAGTACTTC. Its translation: CASSRTAYEQYF.